Presented here are 23 T cell receptor beta chains from one specimen sequenced in a study of T cells in Graves' hyperthyroidism and ophthalmopathy. RNA transcripts provided the source from which TCR beta CDR3 regions were amplified. The HTBI primer set was used in a first-round RT-PCR of the TCR CDR3. TCRdb re-called the multiplex PCR reads through MiXCR, storing one row per CDR3 protein. Altogether 360,000 or so distinct CDR3 sequences are present, 15% to 20% being singletons, with the ten largest covering about 3.5%. Material: blood. These receptors originate from a woman in her late teens or twenties with Graves' hyperthyroidism.

This clonotype was picked up many times. Sequence at one end of the junction differs from germline and may be a read error. V gene TRBV11-2 combines with J gene TRBJ1-3, with D perhaps matching TRBD1 (5 bases). The CDR3 contains 13 residues. CDR1 and CDR2 from the germline V gene are SGHAT and FQNNGV. The CDR3: CASSRTTNGGRNF. The CDR3 nucleotides read TGTGCCAGCAGCCGAACGACCAATGGGGGAAGAAATTTT.

In this sample, this clonotype turned up many times. The gene calls are TRBV20-1 and TRBJ1-2, with 7 bases lining up with TRBD1. Trimming cost V 1 base and J 1 base; bases outside gene matches: 12. The CDR3 sequence is 17 residues long. Germline-derived CDR1 and CDR2 are DFQATT and SNEGSKA (reference sequence). The CDR3 region is CSARGETGTANNYGYTF. The CDR3 DNA reads as TGCAGTGCTAGAGGCGAAACCGGGACAGCCAATAACTATGGCTACACCTTC.

The CDR3 loop is CASSSRLGSRRGNTEAFF. CDR3 nucleotide sequence: TGTGCCAGCAGTTCCAGATTGGGTTCGAGGAGAGGGAACACTGAAGCTTTCTTT. This chain links TRBV12-3 or TRBV12-4 with TRBJ1-1; D not certain. This CDR3 has 18 residues. V was trimmed by 4 bases and J by 1 base, leaving 22 bases between them.

In this sample, this clonotype turned up many times. The chain couples TRBV4-1 to TRBJ2-2, with no clear D. In germline, CDR1 is MGHRA, CDR2 YSYEKL. Trimming took off 4 bases at V and 4 bases at J, with 13 bases between the two ends. CDR3 length: 15 residues. CDR3 region: CASSRGRHSTGELFF. CDR3 DNA: TGCGCCAGCAGCCGTGGACGGCATTCCACCGGGGAGCTGTTTTTT.

In its sample, this clonotype was seen many times. The chain recombines TRBV10-1 with TRBJ1-2, with 8 bases identical to TRBD1. The trim removed 5 bases at V and 4 bases at J, leaving 3 bases unmatched. Germline CDR1 and CDR2: WNHNN and SYGVQD (reference sequence). This CDR3 is built from 13 residues. The CDR3 region is CASSRDRLYGYTF. For the CDR3, the DNA is TGCGCCAGCAGTCGGGACAGGCTCTATGGCTACACCTTC.

Concerning this clonotype: Sequence at one end of the junction differs from germline and may be a read error. This rearrangement joins TRBV6-2 or TRBV6-3 to TRBJ2-5; D remains unclear. Germline CDR1 is MNHEY and CDR2 is SVGEGT. The CDR3 extends over 13 amino acids. The CDR3 protein is CGSSYSAQETRYF. For the CDR3, the DNA is TGTGGCAGCAGTTACTCGGCCCAAGAGACCCGGTACTTC.

This clonotype came up many times. DNA of the CDR3: TGTGCCAGCAGTTTATCCGCAGGGAACGAGCAGTACTTC. Encoded protein: CASSLSAGNEQYF. V gene TRBV12-3 or TRBV12-4 combines with J gene TRBJ2-7; TRBD1 is a possible D gene (5 bases). The V gene lost 2 bases and the J gene lost 5 bases, with 10 bases spanning the gap. This CDR3 has 13 amino acids.

There are many counts of this clonotype. The J gene is TRBJ2-2, the V gene TRBV5-1; D is possibly TRBD2 (6 bases). Germline CDR1 is SGHRS and CDR2 is YFSETQ. With 2 bases removed from V and 5 bases from J, the gap between germline ends came to 13 bases. The CDR3 covers 15 residues. Here the CDR3 DNA reads TGCGCCAGCAGCTTAGCAGACAGCGGGACCGGGGAGCTGTTTTTT. This codes for CASSLADSGTGELFF.

This clonotype showed up many times. The rearrangement uses TRBV6-5 and TRBJ1-6, with D unclear. The CDR3 contains 13 residues. V lost 1 base and J 7 bases, leaving 5 bases between the germline ends. Germline V gives CDR1 MNHEY, CDR2 SVGAGI. This CDR3 is CASSYFQNSPLHF. In nucleotides, the CDR3 is TGTGCCAGCAGTTACTTCCAAAATTCACCCCTCCACTTT.

Many counts were recorded for this clonotype. This sequence joins TRBV7-9 and TRBJ2-5; D is ambiguous. This CDR3 has 13 residues. V was clipped by 4 bases and J by 5 bases, with 11 bases between them. In germline, CDR1 is SEHNR, CDR2 FQNEAQ (reference sequence). Here the CDR3 DNA reads TGTGCCAGCAGCTCTTCACTCGGGGAGACCCAGTACTTC. Translating gives CASSSSLGETQYF.

This clonotype was seen ten or more times. This chain joins TRBV24-1 and TRBJ2-3; D perhaps matches TRBD2 (5 bases). Trimming shortened V by 0 bases and J by 2 bases, and 11 bases separated the two germline ends. Germline V gene data show CDR1 as KGHDR and CDR2 as SFDVKD. This CDR3 has 16 amino acids. The CDR3 coding sequence is TGTGCCACCAGTGATTTGGACGGGGTTAACACAGATACGCAGTATTTT. Translating gives CATSDLDGVNTDTQYF.

In the case of this clonotype: This clone may be a read error of a much larger clone one base away. Since no conserved phenylalanine or tryptophan closes the CDR3, a read error is the likely cause. The CDR3: CASSLTGTGRVTEAFL. The CDR3 nucleotides are TGCGCCAGCAGCCTAACTGGGACAGGAAGGGTCACTGAAGCTTTCTTG. This chain joins TRBV5-1 and TRBJ1-1, with 8 positions matching TRBD1. The trim removed 4 bases at V and 4 bases at J, leaving 12 bases unmatched. This CDR3 comprises 16 residues. In germline, CDR1 is SGHRS, CDR2 YFSETQ.

This clonotype was counted ten times or more. The rearrangement joins TRBV19 to TRBJ2-7; D call uncertain. V was trimmed by 10 bases and J by 2 bases, leaving 15 bases between them. This CDR3 spans 13 amino acids. CDR1 and CDR2 (germline): LNHDA, SQIVND (reference sequence). The CDR3 spells CATSSVWTYEQYF. CDR3 sequence (DNA): TGTGCCACCTCATCGGTATGGACCTACGAGCAGTACTTC.

The table lists this clonotype with a few counts. The chain is built from TRBV30 and TRBJ1-5, with TRBD1 identical over 8 bases. The CDR3 extends over 13 amino acids. Unmatched junction bases numbered 1, after V lost 2 bases and J lost 4 bases. From germline, CDR1 is GTSNPN and CDR2 SVGIG (reference sequence). The CDR3 spells CAWSWDRNQPQHF. DNA for the CDR3: TGTGCCTGGAGTTGGGACAGGAATCAGCCCCAGCATTTT.

This clonotype was detected many times. A clone one base away is much larger, so this may be a read error. The chain recombines TRBV6-1 with TRBJ1-2, with D uncertain. This CDR3 spans 11 amino acids. The V end lost 8 bases, the J end lost 3 bases, and 7 bases lay between the germline ends. Germline V lookup: CDR1 MNHNS, CDR2 SASEGT. The CDR3 DNA reads as TGTGCCAGCCCGGAGTACTATGGCTACACCTTC. It encodes CASPEYYGYTF.

Ten or more counts support this clonotype. The gene calls are TRBV11-2 and TRBJ2-7; no definite D call. Trimming took 1 base from V and 7 from J, leaving 14 bases between them. The CDR3 sequence is 14 residues long. Germline CDR1 and CDR2: SGHAT and FQNNGV. This CDR3 reads CASSLVGPRREQYF. CDR3 in DNA: TGTGCCAGCAGCTTAGTAGGACCTAGACGAGAGCAGTACTTC.

This clonotype was recorded many times. The chain couples TRBV2 to TRBJ1-2; D gene ambiguous. CDR3 length: 11 residues. The V and J ends lost 4 bases and 8 bases respectively, with 8 bases between them. Germline V lookup: CDR1 SNHLY, CDR2 FYNNEI. CDR3 in amino acids: CASSGLGGYTF. The CDR3 DNA is TGTGCCAGCAGTGGTTTAGGGGGCTACACCTTC.

Concerning this clonotype: A much more abundant neighbour one base away suggests this may be a read error. This chain links TRBV7-3 with TRBJ2-7; 8 bases agree with TRBD2. The CDR3 runs to 13 residues. Trimming took 2 bases from V and 7 from J; bases not matched to a gene: 4. The germline CDR1 and CDR2 sequences are SGHTA and FQGTGA. In nucleotides, the CDR3 is TGTGCCAGCAGCTTAGAGCGGGGGAGTGAGCAGTACTTC. It encodes CASSLERGSEQYF.

This clonotype has a count of ten or more. This rearrangement joins TRBV6-5 to TRBJ2-5; D gene unclear. Germline CDR1 and CDR2: MNHEY and SVGAGI. Trimming cost V 1 base and J 4 bases, with 16 bases left between them. This CDR3 contains 16 residues. CDR3 coding DNA: TGTGCCAGCAGTTACTACCGGGCCCCCGGTGGAGAGACCCAGTACTTC. Protein product: CASSYYRAPGGETQYF.

This clonotype was detected many times. The CDR3 spells CSAPGGNTEAFF. In DNA form, the CDR3 reads TGCAGTGCTCCGGGGGGGAACACTGAAGCTTTCTTT. The chain links TRBV20-1 to TRBJ1-1; D perhaps matches TRBD1 (5 bases). The CDR3 spans 12 residues. CDR1 is DFQATT, CDR2 SNEGSKA, per germline (reference sequence). Trimming cost V 5 bases and J 1 base, with 8 bases left between them.

This clonotype was counted at least ten times. The CDR3 sequence is CASGPLRGNTEAFF. CDR3 coding DNA: TGTGCCAGCGGACCCCTCCGAGGGAACACTGAAGCTTTCTTT. The chain uses TRBV6-2 or TRBV6-3 and TRBJ1-1; D ambiguous. The CDR3 has 14 amino acids. The germline V gene encodes CDR1 MNHEY and CDR2 SVGEGT. V lost 8 bases to trimming and J lost 1 base, with 14 bases between them.

The rearrangement links TRBV2 to TRBJ2-2; TRBD2 agrees at 12 bases. Unmatched junction bases numbered 16, after V lost 5 bases and J lost 3 bases. Germline CDR1 reads SNHLY; CDR2 reads FYNNEI. The CDR3 loop spans 20 amino acids. DNA for the CDR3: TGTGCCAGCAGTCGAACAGCCCCGACTAGCGGGAGACGGCACACCGGGGAGCTGTTTTTT. It translates to CASSRTAPTSGRRHTGELFF.

At least ten counts were recorded for this clonotype. V and J are TRBV12-3 or TRBV12-4 and TRBJ1-3; D perhaps matches TRBD1 (6 bases). The CDR3 is made up of 17 amino acids. The V gene lost 6 bases and the J gene lost 5 bases, with 23 bases spanning the gap. The CDR3 spells CASSHSITGTLRNTIYF. CDR3 in DNA: TGTGCCAGCAGCCACTCCATCACCGGGACATTAAGAAACACCATATATTTT.